The rows below give T cell receptor beta chains drawn from one sample of a study of cytomegalovirus exposure and HLA in healthy donors. Only in-frame clones appear in the TCRdb table, and some are missing; sequencing was by immunoSEQ multiplex PCR. Of under 350,000 clones in the sample, approximately 86% were seen once. Specimen: PBMCs. Source of these receptors: a woman under 30 in good health and CMV-seronegative. Both conserved end residues are part of each CDR3. D genes are given only for firm matches. The size field is filled for only some rows; it gives once, few, many or a size class.

TRBJ1-5	NA	TRBD1	TRBV7-8	TGTGCCAGCAGCCCAAGTCCCGGGACAGGGTTCGGTCAGCCCCAGCATTTT	CASSPSPGTGFGQPQHF
TRBJ2-7	NA	NA	TRBV11-2	TGTGCCAGCAGCTTAACGCAGGCCACAGGGGGGGACCCCTACGAGCAGTACTTC	CASSLTQATGGDPYEQYF
TRBJ2-3	NA	NA	TRBV5-4	TGTGCCAGCAGCTCCGACAGAACCCACACAGATACGCAGTATTTT	CASSSDRTHTDTQYF
TRBJ2-6	NA	NA	TRBV6-4	TGTGCCAGCAGTCCCGGACAGTTGTCCAACGTCCTGACTTTC	CASSPGQLSNVLTF
TRBJ1-5	NA	NA	TRBV11-3	TGTGCCAGCAGCTTAGAACAGGATCAGCCCCAGCATTTT	CASSLEQDQPQHF
TRBJ1-5	NA	TRBD1	TRBV25-1	TGTGCCAGCAGTACCGGGACAGGGTCTCAGCCCCAGCATTTT	CASSTGTGSQPQHF
TRBJ1-4	NA	NA	TRBV7-8	TGTGCCAGCAGCCAAATTCCATTTGGGGCGACTAATGAAAAACTGTTTTTT	CASSQIPFGATNEKLFF
TRBJ1-2	NA	NA	TRBV27	TGTGCCAGCAGTTTTCGGGGAATGAGGGATGGCTACACCTTC	CASSFRGMRDGYTF
TRBJ1-1	NA	TRBD1	TRBV5-4	TGTGCCAGCAGGAGACAGGGTTTGAACACTGAAGCTTTCTTT	CASRRQGLNTEAFF
TRBJ1-4	once	TRBD1	TRBV7-6	TGTGCCAGCAGCTCAGGAGGGACAGGGGCGATAACTAATGAAAAACTGTTTTTT	CASSSGGTGAITNEKLFF
TRBJ1-2	NA	NA	TRBV28	TGTGCCAGCAGTTTAGGGGCGTTTCTCTATGGCTACACCTTC	CASSLGAFLYGYTF
TRBJ2-3	NA	TRBD2	TRBV7-8	TGTGCCAGCAACGTACTAGCGGTCGATACGCAGTATTTT	CASNVLAVDTQYF
TRBJ2-3	NA	NA	TRBV14	TGTGCCAGCAGCCAGGTGGCCCGCTCAGATACGCAGTATTTT	CASSQVARSDTQYF
TRBJ1-5	few	NA	TRBV18	TGTGCCAGCTCCCCAGCGTATAGCAATCAGCCCCAGCATTTT	CASSPAYSNQPQHF
TRBJ2-7	NA	TRBD1	TRBV9	TGTGCCAGCAGCCCTGTAGGGGGACAGGGTCGGTACTTC	CASSPVGGQGRYF
TRBJ2-7	NA	TRBD1	TRBV27	TGTGCCAGCAGCCCTAAGGGGGCAGAATTTTCCTACGAGCAGTACTTC	CASSPKGAEFSYEQYF
TRBJ2-5	NA	NA	TRBV29-1	TGCAGCGCATACAGGGCCCAAGAGACCCAGTACTTC	CSAYRAQETQYF
TRBJ1-4	once	TRBD1	TRBV18	TGTGCCAGCCGAGGACAGGGCGATGAAAAACTGTTTTTT	CASRGQGDEKLFF